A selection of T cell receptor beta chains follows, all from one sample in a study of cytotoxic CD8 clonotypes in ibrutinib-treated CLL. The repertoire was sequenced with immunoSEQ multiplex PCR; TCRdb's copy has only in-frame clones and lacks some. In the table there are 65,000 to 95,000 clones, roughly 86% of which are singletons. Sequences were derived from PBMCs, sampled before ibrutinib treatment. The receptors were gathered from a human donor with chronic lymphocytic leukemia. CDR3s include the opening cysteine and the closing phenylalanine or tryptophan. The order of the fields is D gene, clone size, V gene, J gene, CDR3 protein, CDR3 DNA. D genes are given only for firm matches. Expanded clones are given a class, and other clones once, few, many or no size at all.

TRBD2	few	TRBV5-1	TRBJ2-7	CASSLVVSGNHEQYF	TGCGCCAGCAGCTTGGTAGTTAGCGGGAACCACGAGCAGTACTTC
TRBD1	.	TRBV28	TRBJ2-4	CASSLKGGLTKNIQYF	TGTGCCAGCAGTTTAAAAGGGGGCTTGACCAAAAACATTCAGTACTTC
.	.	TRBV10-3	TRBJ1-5	CAISESWDQPQHF	TGTGCCATCAGTGAGTCATGGGATCAGCCCCAGCATTTT
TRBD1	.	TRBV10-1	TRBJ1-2	CASSESVGTAYGYTF	TGCGCCAGCAGTGAGTCGGTCGGGACAGCCTATGGCTACACCTTC
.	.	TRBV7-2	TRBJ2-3	CASSLAGVGSGYTDTQYF	TGTGCCAGCAGCTTAGCCGGGGTAGGCAGCGGCTACACAGATACGCAGTATTTT
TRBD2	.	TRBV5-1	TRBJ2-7	CASSSGTTYEQYF	TGCGCCAGCAGTAGCGGGACAACCTACGAGCAGTACTTC
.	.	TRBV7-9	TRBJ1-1	CASSPPYLGNTEAFF	TGTGCCAGCAGCCCCCCTTACTTGGGGAACACTGAAGCTTTCTTT
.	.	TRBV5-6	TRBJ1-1	CASSLVSNTEAFF	TGTGCCAGCAGCTTGGTCTCGAACACTGAAGCTTTCTTT
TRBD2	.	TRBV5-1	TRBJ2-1	CASSAGTSGSYEQFF	TGCGCCAGCAGCGCGGGGACTAGCGGGAGTTATGAGCAGTTCTTC
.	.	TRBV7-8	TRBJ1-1	CASSFQGRGTEAFF	TGTGCCAGCAGCTTTCAGGGGCGGGGCACTGAAGCTTTCTTT
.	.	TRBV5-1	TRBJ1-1	CASSRDGKNTEAFF	TGCGCCAGCAGCCGGGACGGAAAGAACACTGAAGCTTTCTTT
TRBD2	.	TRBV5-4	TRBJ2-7	CASSDYRGSPYEQYF	TGTGCCAGCAGCGACTACCGCGGGAGCCCCTACGAGCAGTACTTC
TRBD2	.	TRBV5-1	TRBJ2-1	CASSGSSGRPSYNEQFF	TGCGCCAGCAGCGGATCTAGCGGGAGGCCTAGTTACAATGAGCAGTTCTTC
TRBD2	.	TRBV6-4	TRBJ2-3	CASSASGRATDTQYF	TGTGCCAGCAGTGCTAGCGGGAGGGCCACAGATACGCAGTATTTT
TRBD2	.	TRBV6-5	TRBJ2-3	CASNGLAVSDTQYF	TGTGCCAGCAACGGACTAGCGGTATCGGATACGCAGTATTTT
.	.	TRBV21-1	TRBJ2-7	CASSKEGGWPTSYEQYF	TGTGCCAGCAGCAAAGAGGGTGGATGGCCAACCTCCTACGAGCAGTACTTC
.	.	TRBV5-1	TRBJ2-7	CASSFVSIRDEQYF	TGCGCCAGCAGCTTCGTTAGCATTCGGGACGAGCAGTACTTC
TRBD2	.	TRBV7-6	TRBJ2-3	CASSLVGREITDTQYF	TGTGCCAGCAGCTTAGTAGGGCGGGAGATCACAGATACGCAGTATTTT
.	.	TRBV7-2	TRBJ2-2	CAARPGPTTGELFF	TGTGCCGCCCGGCCGGGTCCAACGACCGGGGAGCTGTTTTTT
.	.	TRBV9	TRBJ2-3	CASSTGRTDTQYF	TGTGCCAGCAGTACGGGGCGGACAGATACGCAGTATTTT
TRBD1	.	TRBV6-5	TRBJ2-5	CVTTLGTGYSETQYF	TGTGTCACCACCCTCGGGACAGGGTATTCGGAGACCCAGTACTTC
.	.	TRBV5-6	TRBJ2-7	CASTRGILVYEQYF	TGTGCCAGCACCCGAGGGATCCTAGTCTACGAGCAGTACTTC
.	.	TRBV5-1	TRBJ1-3	CASSLEAGLSGNTIYF	TGCGCCAGCAGCCTCGAAGCAGGGCTTTCTGGAAACACCATATATTTT
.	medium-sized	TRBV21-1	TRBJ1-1	CASSKSGTPYGAFF	TGTGCCAGCAGCAAATCGGGGACACCCTATGGAGCTTTCTTT
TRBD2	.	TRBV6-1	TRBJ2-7	CASSVGPSGTYEQYF	TGTGCCAGCAGTGTTGGCCCTAGCGGAACTTACGAGCAGTACTTC
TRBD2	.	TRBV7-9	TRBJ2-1	CASSLLAGGPNEQFF	TGTGCCAGCAGCCTACTAGCGGGAGGGCCCAATGAGCAGTTCTTC
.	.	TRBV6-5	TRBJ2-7	CASSPTGEAYEQYF	TGTGCCAGCAGTCCAACAGGGGAGGCCTACGAGCAGTACTTC
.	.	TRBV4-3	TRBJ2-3	CASSQVSGSDTDTQYF	TGCGCCAGCAGCCAAGTCAGTGGGAGTGACACAGATACGCAGTATTTT
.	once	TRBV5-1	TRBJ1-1	CASSLLNRENTEAFF	TGCGCCAGCAGCTTGTTAAACAGGGAGAACACTGAAGCTTTCTTT
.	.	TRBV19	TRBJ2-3	CASSTGTSITDTQYF	TGTGCCAGTAGCACGGGGACCTCTATCACAGATACGCAGTATTTT
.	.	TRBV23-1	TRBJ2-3	CASSQHSGPDTQYF	TGCGCCAGCAGTCAACATTCGGGGCCAGATACGCAGTATTTT
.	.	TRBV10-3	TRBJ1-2	CAISDPDSFRSYGYTF	TGTGCCATCAGTGATCCGGACAGTTTTCGTTCCTATGGCTACACCTTC
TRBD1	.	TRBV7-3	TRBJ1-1	CASRPGQGATTEAFF	TGTGCCAGCAGGCCTGGACAGGGGGCTACCACTGAAGCTTTCTTT
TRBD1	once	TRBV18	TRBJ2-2	CASSPYRGSTGELFF	TGTGCCAGCTCACCCTACAGGGGGAGCACCGGGGAGCTGTTTTTT
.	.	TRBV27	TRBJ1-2	CASSLERGGGYTF	TGTGCCAGCAGTTTAGAAAGGGGTGGAGGCTACACCTTC
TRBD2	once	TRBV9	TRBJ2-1	CASSVGTIYNEQFF	TGTGCCAGCAGCGTTGGGACTATTTACAATGAGCAGTTCTTC
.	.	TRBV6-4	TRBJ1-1	CASRAGRMNTEAFF	TGTGCCAGCAGAGCCGGGAGGATGAACACTGAAGCTTTCTTT
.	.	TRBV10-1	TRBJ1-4	CASFLPGSDRREKLFF	TGCGCCAGCTTCCTACCCGGTTCGGACCGACGGGAAAAACTGTTTTTT
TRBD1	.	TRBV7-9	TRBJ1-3	CASSFGKGQGGNTIYF	TGTGCCAGCAGCTTTGGAAAAGGACAGGGGGGAAACACCATATATTTT
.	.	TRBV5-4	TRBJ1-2	CASQGLNYGYTF	TGTGCCAGCCAGGGACTTAACTATGGCTACACCTTC
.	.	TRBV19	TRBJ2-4	CASSGQNIQYF	TGTGCCAGTTCGGGCCAAAACATTCAGTACTTC
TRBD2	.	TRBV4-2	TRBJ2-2	CASRGRENTGELFF	TGTGCCAGCAGAGGGAGGGAGAACACCGGGGAGCTGTTTTTT
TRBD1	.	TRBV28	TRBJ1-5	CASSYYRTGGQPQHF	TGTGCCAGCAGTTATTACCGGACAGGGGGCCAGCCCCAGCATTTT
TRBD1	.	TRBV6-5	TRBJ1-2	CASSYSHRGLGYGYTF	TGTGCCAGCAGTTACTCTCACAGGGGCTTGGGCTATGGCTACACCTTC